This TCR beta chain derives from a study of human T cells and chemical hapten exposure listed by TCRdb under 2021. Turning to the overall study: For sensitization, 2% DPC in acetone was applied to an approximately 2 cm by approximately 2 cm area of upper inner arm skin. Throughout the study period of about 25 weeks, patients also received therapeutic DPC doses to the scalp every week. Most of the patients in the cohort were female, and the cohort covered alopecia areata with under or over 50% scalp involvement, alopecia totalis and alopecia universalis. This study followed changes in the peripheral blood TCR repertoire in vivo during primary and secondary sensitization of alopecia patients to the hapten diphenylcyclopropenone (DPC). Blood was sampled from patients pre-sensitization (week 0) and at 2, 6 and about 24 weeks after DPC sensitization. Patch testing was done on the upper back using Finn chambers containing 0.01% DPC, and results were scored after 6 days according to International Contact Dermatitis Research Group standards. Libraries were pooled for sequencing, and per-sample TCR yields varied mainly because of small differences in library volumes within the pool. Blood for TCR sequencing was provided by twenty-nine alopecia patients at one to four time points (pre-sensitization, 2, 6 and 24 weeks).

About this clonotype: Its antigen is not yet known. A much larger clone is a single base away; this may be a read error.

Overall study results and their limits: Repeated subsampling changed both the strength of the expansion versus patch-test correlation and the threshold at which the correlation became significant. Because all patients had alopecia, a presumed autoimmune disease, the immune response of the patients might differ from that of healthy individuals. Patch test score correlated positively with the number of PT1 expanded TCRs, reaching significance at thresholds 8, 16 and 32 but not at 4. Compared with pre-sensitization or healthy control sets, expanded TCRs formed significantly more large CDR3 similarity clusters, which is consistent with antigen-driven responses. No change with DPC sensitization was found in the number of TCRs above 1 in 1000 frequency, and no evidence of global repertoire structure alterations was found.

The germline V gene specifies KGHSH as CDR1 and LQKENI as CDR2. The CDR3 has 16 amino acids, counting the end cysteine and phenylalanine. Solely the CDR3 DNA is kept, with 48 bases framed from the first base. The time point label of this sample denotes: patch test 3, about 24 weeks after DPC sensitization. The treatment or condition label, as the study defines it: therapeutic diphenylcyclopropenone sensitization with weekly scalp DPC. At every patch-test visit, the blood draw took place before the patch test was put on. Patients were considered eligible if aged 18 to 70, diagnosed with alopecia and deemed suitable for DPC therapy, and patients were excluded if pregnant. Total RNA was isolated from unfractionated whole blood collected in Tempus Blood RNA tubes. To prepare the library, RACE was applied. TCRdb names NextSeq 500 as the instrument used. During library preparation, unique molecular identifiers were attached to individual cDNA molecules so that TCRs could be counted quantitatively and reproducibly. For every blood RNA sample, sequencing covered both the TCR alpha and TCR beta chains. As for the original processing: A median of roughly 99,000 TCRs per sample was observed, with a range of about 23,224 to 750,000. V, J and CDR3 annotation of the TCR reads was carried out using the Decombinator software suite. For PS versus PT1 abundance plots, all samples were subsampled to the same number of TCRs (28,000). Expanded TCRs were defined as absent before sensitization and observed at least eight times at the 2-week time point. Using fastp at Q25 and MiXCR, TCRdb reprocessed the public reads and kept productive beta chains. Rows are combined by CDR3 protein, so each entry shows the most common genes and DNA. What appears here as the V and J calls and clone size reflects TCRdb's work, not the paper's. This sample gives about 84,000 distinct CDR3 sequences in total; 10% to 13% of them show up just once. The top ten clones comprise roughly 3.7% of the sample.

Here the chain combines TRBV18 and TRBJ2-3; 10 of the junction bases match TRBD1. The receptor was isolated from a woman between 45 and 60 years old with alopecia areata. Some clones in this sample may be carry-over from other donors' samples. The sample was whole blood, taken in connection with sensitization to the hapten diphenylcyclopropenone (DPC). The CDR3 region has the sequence CASSATRQGATETQYF. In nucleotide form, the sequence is TGTGCCAGCTCAGCCACTCGACAGGGGGCAACAGAAACGCAGTATTTT. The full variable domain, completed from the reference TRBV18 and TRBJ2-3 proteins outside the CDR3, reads NAGVMQNPRHLVRRRGQEARLRCSPMKGHSHVYWYRQLPEEGLKFMVYLQKENIIDESGMPKERFSAEFPKEGPSILRIQQVVRGDSAAYFCASSATRQGATETQYFGPGTRLTVL.